The 23 T cell receptor beta chains presented below share a single source sample, sequenced in a study of blood T cells in healthy people across ages. PCR was performed a second time for 7 to 11 cycles using a sample-barcoded 5' primer and a J-beta primer mix. TCRdb recomputed calls from the 5' RACE reads with MiXCR, one row per CDR3 protein. The sample lists approximately 800,000 distinct CDR3 sequences, approximately 35% seen once, with around 13% in the top ten. The source material was blood. The receptor set was obtained from a man aged 18 to 30 in good health.

The chain is built from TRBV4-2 and TRBJ1-4, with TRBD1 identical over 7 bases. Trimming at V came to 1 base and at J to 6 bases, leaving 8 bases not matched to a gene. Germline CDR1 and CDR2: LGHNA and YNFKEQ. There are 16 residues in the CDR3. As DNA, the CDR3 is TGTGCCAGCAGCCAAGTCCCCCGGCAGGGGGATGAAAAACTGTTTTTT. As protein: CASSQVPRQGDEKLFF.

This chain links TRBV4-3 with TRBJ1-1, with D maybe TRBD1 (5 bases). CDR3 length: 19 amino acids. CDR1 is LGHNA and CDR2 is YSLEER in the germline V gene. Trimming removed 2 bases at V and 2 bases at J, with 24 bases between. CDR3 DNA sequence: TGCGCCAGCAGCCAACAGAGGGGCACCGGGGGTATTTTCAACACTGAAGCTTTCTTT. Translated, it gives CASSQQRGTGGIFNTEAFF.

The V and J genes are TRBV28 and TRBJ2-5; TRBD1 aligns across 11 bases. The CDR3 sequence is 18 residues long. Germline lookup yields CDR1 MDHEN and CDR2 SYDVKM. The V and J ends lost 5 bases and 0 bases, in that order; junction bases with no gene match: 11. The CDR3 nucleotides are TGTGCCAGCAGTCCTGTGGACAGGGGGCATGGGTACCAAGAGACCCAGTACTTC. It yields the protein CASSPVDRGHGYQETQYF. The full variable domain, with the rest looked up from reference TRBV28 and TRBJ2-5, is DVKVTQSSRYLVKRTGEKVFLECVQDMDHENMFWYRQDPGLGLRLIYFSYDVKMKEKGDIPEGYSVSREKKERFSLILESASTNQTSMYLCASSPVDRGHGYQETQYFGPGTRLLVL.

At least ten counts were recorded for this clonotype. The CDR3 DNA is TGCAGCGGGCTTGGACAGAGCTCCTACAATGAGCAGTTCTTC. Encoded protein: CSGLGQSSYNEQFF. The gene calls are TRBV29-1 and TRBJ2-1, with D perhaps matching TRBD1 (6 bases). The CDR3 runs 14 residues. V was cut by 7 bases and J by 0 bases, with 13 bases left in between. CDR1 is SQVTM and CDR2 is ANQGSEA in the germline V gene.

About this clonotype: One junction end does not reproduce the germline sequence, and a read error may be involved. This chain connects TRBV5-1 to TRBJ1-2; D not resolved. This CDR3 comprises 13 residues. Germline V CDR1 and CDR2: SGHRS, YFSETQ. As DNA, the CDR3 is TGCGCCAACAGCCCCCAGGACTCCCGTGGCTACACCTTC. Its protein is CANSPQDSRGYTF.

This clonotype was detected a few times. The chain carries TRBV20-1 and TRBJ1-5; the D gene is possibly TRBD1 (6 bases). The CDR3 spans 13 residues. Germline V gene sequence: CDR1 DFQATT, CDR2 SNEGSKA (reference sequence). V lost 7 bases, J lost 6 bases, and 16 bases lay in between. The CDR3 is CSGKKGEGQPQHF. The CDR3 region has the DNA TGCAGTGGAAAAAAGGGGGAAGGTCAGCCCCAGCATTTT.

The chain's CDR3 is CASSRDHGDTQYF. Here the CDR3 DNA reads TGTGCCAGCAGCAGGGACCATGGGGATACGCAGTATTTT. The gene calls are TRBV7-2 and TRBJ2-3; D possibly uses TRBD1 or TRBD2 (5 bases each). The CDR3 has 13 residues. CDR1 and CDR2 from the germline V gene are SGHTA and FQGNSA. Deletions cut 5 bases from V and 6 bases from J, with 12 bases between. Using reference TRBV7-2 and TRBJ2-3 for the parts outside the CDR3, the full variable domain is GAGVSQSPSNKVTEKGKDVELRCDPISGHTALYWYRQSLGQGLEFLIYFQGNSAPDKSGLPSDRFSAERTGGSVSTLTIQRTQQEDSAVYLCASSRDHGDTQYFGPGTRLTVL.

The chain employs TRBV4-2 and TRBJ2-1; possible D gene TRBD1, 5 bases. The ends were cut back, 0 bases at V and 10 bases at J, with 13 bases in the middle. Germline-derived CDR1 and CDR2 are LGHNA and YNFKEQ. The CDR3 totals 14 residues. The CDR3: CASSQDQGPREQFF. As DNA, the CDR3 is TGTGCCAGCAGCCAAGATCAGGGCCCCAGAGAGCAGTTCTTC.

This clonotype was counted a few times. CDR3 sequence reads: CASSLFIQGNEQYF. CDR3 nucleotide sequence: TGTGCCAGCAGTTTATTCATCCAGGGCAATGAGCAGTACTTC. The rearrangement uses TRBV12-3 or TRBV12-4 and TRBJ2-7, with D perhaps TRBD1 (5 bases). The CDR3 is 14 residues long. V was trimmed by 2 bases and J by 7 bases, leaving 15 bases between them.

The chain is built from TRBV6-5 and TRBJ1-5; D is unclear. Looked up from germline, CDR1 is MNHEY and CDR2 is SVGAGI. The V end was cut by 0 bases, the J end by 7 bases, with 16 bases between. The CDR3 spans 16 residues. Here the CDR3 reads CASSYSRVGDGQPQHF. CDR3 in DNA: TGTGCCAGCAGTTACTCGAGAGTGGGCGATGGGCAGCCCCAGCATTTT.

The V gene is TRBV9, the J gene TRBJ2-3; 9 bases are shared with TRBD2. V lost 4 bases and J lost 7; bases outside the gene matches: 13. Looked up from germline, CDR1 is SGDLS and CDR2 is YYNGEE. The CDR3 has 16 amino acids. The CDR3 loop is CASSSQTSGIRNTQYF. The CDR3 DNA reads as TGTGCCAGCAGCTCCCAGACTAGCGGCATAAGAAATACGCAGTATTTT. Variable domain in full (rest from reference TRBV9 and TRBJ2-3): DSGVTQTPKHLITATGQRVTLRCSPRSGDLSVYWYQQSLDQGLQFLIQYYNGEERAKGNILERFSAQQFPDLHSELNLSSLELGDSALYFCASSSQTSGIRNTQYFGPGTRLTVL.

V gene TRBV6-5 combines with J gene TRBJ1-2; tentatively, D is TRBD1 (6 bases). V was shortened by 2 bases and J by 2 bases, with 12 bases between the two germline ends. The CDR3 is 15 amino acids. Germline CDR1 MNHEY, CDR2 SVGAGI. The CDR3 DNA follows: TGTGCCAGCAGTTACGCTGTTACAGGGAACTATGGCTACACCTTC. It translates to CASSYAVTGNYGYTF.

The V call is TRBV21-1, the J call TRBJ1-1. TRBV21-1 is reported as a pseudogene. This CDR3 is 10 amino acids long. DNA for the CDR3: TGTGCCAGCAGCAAAGGAGAAGCTTTCTTT. Translation gives CASSKGEAFF.

V is TRBV10-2 and J is TRBJ1-1, with D hard to call. The CDR3 is 15 residues long. Trimming left V 3 bases short and J 0 bases short, with 11 bases between. From germline, CDR1 is WSHSY and CDR2 SAAADI. The CDR3 DNA is TGCGCCAGCAGTGACAGGAGCACCATGAACACTGAAGCTTTCTTT. Protein sequence: CASSDRSTMNTEAFF.

The V gene is TRBV4-2, the J gene TRBJ2-5, with D perhaps matching TRBD1 or TRBD2 (6 bases each). The CDR3 extends over 17 amino acids. The V end lost 0 bases, the J end lost 11 bases, and 25 bases lay between the germline ends. Germline values: CDR1 LGHNA, CDR2 YNFKEQ. DNA for the CDR3: TGTGCCAGCAGCCAAGATGGGTTTGAGGGGGGCGGGGATGAGCAGTACTTC. This encodes CASSQDGFEGGGDEQYF.

This clonotype was seen a handful of times. The chain recombines TRBV6-1 with TRBJ2-3; D may be TRBD1 (5 bases). There are 15 residues in the CDR3. The V gene lost 0 bases and the J gene lost 4 bases, with 11 bases spanning the gap. Germline CDR1 is MNHNS and CDR2 is SASEGT. The CDR3 DNA follows: TGTGCCAGCAGTGAAGCGCTTCTAGGGGCAGATACGCAGTATTTT. Amino acids: CASSEALLGADTQYF.

This clonotype was counted many times. This chain joins TRBV12-3 or TRBV12-4 and TRBJ2-3; D is unclear. With 2 bases removed from V and 1 base from J, the gap between germline ends came to 4 bases. This CDR3 region has 13 residues. CDR3 bases: TGTGCCAGCAGTTTAAGTGGCACAGATACGCAGTATTTT. It translates to CASSLSGTDTQYF.

This chain connects TRBV28 to TRBJ2-7, with D hard to call. CDR3 length equals 16 residues. In germline, CDR1 is MDHEN, CDR2 SYDVKM. V lost 4 bases, J lost 2 bases, and 18 bases lay in between. The CDR3 spells CASSSRVREVAYEQYF. The DNA for the CDR3 is TGTGCCAGCAGTTCCCGCGTGAGAGAGGTGGCCTACGAGCAGTACTTC.

A remark on this clonotype: This may come from a read error, since a much larger clone is one base off. The chain couples TRBV27 to TRBJ1-2; 8 nucleotides align to TRBD1. This CDR3 is 16 amino acids long. In germline, CDR1 is MNHEY, CDR2 SMNVEV (reference sequence). The V and J ends lost 4 bases and 6 bases, in that order; junction bases with no gene match: 13. The CDR3 DNA sequence: TGTGCCAGCAGTTCCCGACAGGGGCTTTTAGCTAATGGCTACACCTTC. This encodes CASSSRQGLLANGYTF.

This rearrangement joins TRBV20-1 to TRBJ2-3; tentative D call: TRBD1 (7 bases). This CDR3 has 14 residues. The V end lost 3 bases, the J end lost 6 bases, and 16 bases lay between the germline ends. Per germline, CDR1 DFQATT and CDR2 SNEGSKA (reference sequence). In nucleotides, the CDR3 is TGCAGTGCTAGGGAGGGGGCCGGTCGGGATACGCAGTATTTT. It codes for CSAREGAGRDTQYF.

The chain uses TRBV5-6 and TRBJ1-6, with 7 bases fitting TRBD1. This CDR3 is built from 13 residues. The V gene end was trimmed by 4 bases and the J gene end by 8 bases; junction bases not matched to a gene: 3. In germline, CDR1 is SGHDT, CDR2 YYEEEE. CDR3 nucleotides: TGTGCCAGCAGCCAAACAGGGGATTCACCCCTCCACTTT. Translating it yields CASSQTGDSPLHF.

This rearrangement joins TRBV7-9 to TRBJ2-1; possible D gene TRBD2, 5 bases. Trimming took off 5 bases at V and 5 bases at J, with 19 bases between the two ends. CDR3 length: 16 residues. Germline V lookup: CDR1 SEHNR, CDR2 FQNEAQ (reference sequence). The CDR3: CASSHLTSNGHNEQFF. The CDR3 DNA is TGTGCCAGCAGCCACCTAACTAGTAACGGGCACAATGAGCAGTTCTTC.

This clonotype was seen ten or more times. The rearrangement joins TRBV6-5 to TRBJ2-1, with D perhaps TRBD1 (7 bases). The CDR3 runs to 15 residues. The germline V gene has CDR1 MNHEY and CDR2 SVGAGI. The germline V and J ends were trimmed by 6 bases and 2 bases, with 14 bases remaining between them. This CDR3 is CASRGSRGAYNEQFF. As DNA, the CDR3 is TGTGCCAGCAGAGGATCCAGGGGGGCCTACAATGAGCAGTTCTTC.